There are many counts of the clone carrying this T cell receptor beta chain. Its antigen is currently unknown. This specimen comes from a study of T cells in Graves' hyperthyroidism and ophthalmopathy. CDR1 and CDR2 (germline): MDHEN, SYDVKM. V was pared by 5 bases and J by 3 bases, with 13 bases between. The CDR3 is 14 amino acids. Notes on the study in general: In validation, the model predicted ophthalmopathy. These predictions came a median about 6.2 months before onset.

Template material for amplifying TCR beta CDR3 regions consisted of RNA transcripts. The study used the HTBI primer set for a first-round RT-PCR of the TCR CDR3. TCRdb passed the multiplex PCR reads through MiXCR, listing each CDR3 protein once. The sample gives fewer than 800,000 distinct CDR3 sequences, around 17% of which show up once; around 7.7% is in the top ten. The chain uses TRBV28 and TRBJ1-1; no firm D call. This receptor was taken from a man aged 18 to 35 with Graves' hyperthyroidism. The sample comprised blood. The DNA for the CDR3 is TGTGCCAGCAGTCCCTCGACGGCCGACACTGAAGCTTTCTTT. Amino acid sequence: CASSPSTADTEAFF. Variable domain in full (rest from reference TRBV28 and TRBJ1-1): DVKVTQSSRYLVKRTGEKVFLECVQDMDHENMFWYRQDPGLGLRLIYFSYDVKMKEKGDIPEGYSVSREKKERFSLILESASTNQTSMYLCASSPSTADTEAFFGQGTRLTVV.